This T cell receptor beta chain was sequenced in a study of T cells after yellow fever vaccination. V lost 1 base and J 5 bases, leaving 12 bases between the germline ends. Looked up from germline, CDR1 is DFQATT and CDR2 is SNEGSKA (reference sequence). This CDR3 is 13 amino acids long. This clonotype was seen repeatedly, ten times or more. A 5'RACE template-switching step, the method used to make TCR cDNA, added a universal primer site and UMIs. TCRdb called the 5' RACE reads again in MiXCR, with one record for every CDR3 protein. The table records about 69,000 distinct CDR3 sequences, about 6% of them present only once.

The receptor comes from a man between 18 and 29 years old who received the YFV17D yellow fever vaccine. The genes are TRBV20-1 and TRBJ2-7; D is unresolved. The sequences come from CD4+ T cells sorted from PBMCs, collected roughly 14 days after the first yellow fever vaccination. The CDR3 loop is CSARVRVRDEQYF. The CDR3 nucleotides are TGCAGTGCTAGAGTTAGGGTGCGAGACGAGCAGTACTTC.